This TCR beta chain was recovered during a study of long-term antiretroviral therapy in people with HIV. immunoSEQ v3.0 was run at survey level. Assay used: immunoSEQ multiplex PCR; TCRdb lists only in-frame clones, some missing. The table shows 20,000 to 25,000 clones, with about nine tenths occurring only once. The V gene lost 2 bases and the J gene lost 4 bases, with 15 bases spanning the gap. CDR1 is SGHDN, CDR2 FVKESK, per germline. The CDR3 sequence is 15 residues long. This clone was seen only once. This clonotype was obtained from a man aged 18 to 30 with HIV. The chain couples TRBV14 to TRBJ2-7, with D possibly being TRBD1 or TRBD2 (5 bases each). Source: unsorted PBMCs, taken 0.2 years before starting antiretroviral therapy. The CDR3 here is CASSQNSGRQYEQYF. For the CDR3, the DNA is TGTGCCAGCAGCCAAAATTCGGGGCGTCAATACGAGCAGTACTTC.